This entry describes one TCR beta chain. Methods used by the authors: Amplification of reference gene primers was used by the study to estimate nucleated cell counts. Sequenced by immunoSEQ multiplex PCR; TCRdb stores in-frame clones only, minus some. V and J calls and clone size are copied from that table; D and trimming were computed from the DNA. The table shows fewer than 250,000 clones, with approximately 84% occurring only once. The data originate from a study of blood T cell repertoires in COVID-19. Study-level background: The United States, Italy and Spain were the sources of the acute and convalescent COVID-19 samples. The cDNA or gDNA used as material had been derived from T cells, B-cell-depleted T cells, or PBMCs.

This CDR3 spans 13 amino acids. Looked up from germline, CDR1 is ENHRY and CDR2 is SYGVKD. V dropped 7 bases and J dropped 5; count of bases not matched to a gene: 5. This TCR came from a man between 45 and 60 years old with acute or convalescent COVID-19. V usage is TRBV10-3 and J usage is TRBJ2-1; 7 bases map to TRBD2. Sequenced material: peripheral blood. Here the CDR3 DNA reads TGTGCCATCATTTCAGGACTAGACAATGAGCAGTTCTTC. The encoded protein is CAIISGLDNEQFF.